This paragraph covers one T cell receptor beta chain sequence. This sample was taken from a study of shared clonotypes between healthy human individuals. In the study overall: Each donor's CD8 memory used one plate, CD8 naive two, each CD4 subset three.

The test was conducted at deep level. Replicate PCRs for sorted subsets used about 200 ng DNA; this equaled some 30,000 T cell genomes. Sequenced by immunoSEQ multiplex PCR; TCRdb stores in-frame clones only, minus some. There are fewer than 3 million clones in the sample; around 92% occur only once, and 0.37% lies in the top ten. The V gene lost 5 bases and the J gene lost 0 bases, with 5 bases spanning the gap. The germline V gene has CDR1 ENHRY and CDR2 SYGVKD. The CDR3 totals 14 residues. Specimen: naive CD4+ T cells from PBMCs. Subset specified: CD45RA+ positively selected. This TCR was recovered from a young man in good health. Some clones in this sample may be carry-over from other donors' samples. This sequence joins TRBV10-3 and TRBJ2-6; D is uncertain. DNA of the CDR3: TGTGCCATCAGTTCTCCCTCTGGGGCCAACGTCCTGACTTTC. It translates to CAISSPSGANVLTF.